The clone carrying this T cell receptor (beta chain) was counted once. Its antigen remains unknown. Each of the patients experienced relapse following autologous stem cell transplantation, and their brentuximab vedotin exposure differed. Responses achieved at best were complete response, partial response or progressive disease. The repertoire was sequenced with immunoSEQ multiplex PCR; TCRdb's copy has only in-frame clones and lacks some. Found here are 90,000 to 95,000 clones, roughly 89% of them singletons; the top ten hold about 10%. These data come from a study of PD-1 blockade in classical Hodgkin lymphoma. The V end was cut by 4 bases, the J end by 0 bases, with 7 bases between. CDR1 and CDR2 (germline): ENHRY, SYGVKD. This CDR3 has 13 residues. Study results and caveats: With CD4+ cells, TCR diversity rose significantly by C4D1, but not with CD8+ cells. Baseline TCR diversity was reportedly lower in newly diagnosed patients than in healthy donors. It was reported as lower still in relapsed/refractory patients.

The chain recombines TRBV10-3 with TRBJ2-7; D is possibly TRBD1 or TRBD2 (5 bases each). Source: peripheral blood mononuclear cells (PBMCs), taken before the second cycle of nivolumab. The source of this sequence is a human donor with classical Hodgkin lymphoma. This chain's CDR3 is CAISGDDSYEQYF. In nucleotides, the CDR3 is TGTGCCATCAGTGGGGACGACTCCTACGAGCAGTACTTC.